This T cell receptor beta chain was captured in a study of technical replicates of blood from a few donors. V lost 0 bases, J lost 0 bases, and 7 bases lay in between. CDR1 SGHRS and CDR2 YFSETQ come from the germline V gene. The CDR3 is 14 residues long. TCRdb's table, derived via immunoSEQ multiplex PCR, lists solely in-frame clones and lacks some. Of approximately 15,000 clones in the sample, around four fifths are singletons; the top ten hold under 15%. This TCR came from a human donor in good health. The source material was PBMCs. This chain joins TRBV5-1 and TRBJ2-7; D is undetermined. CDR3 protein: CASSLAVNSYEQYF. The CDR3 DNA is TGCGCCAGCAGCTTGGCTGTTAACTCCTACGAGCAGTACTTC.